This T cell receptor beta chain was sequenced in a study of blood T cells in healthy people across ages. Study-level results: Long-lived and aged donors differed, with more naive CD4+ cells and higher diversity in the long-lived.

Regarding this clonotype: The antigen is not known.

Roughly 10 milliliters of peripheral blood were drawn from each donor. Extracted total RNA amounted to at least 5.5 micrograms for each sample. Trimming removed 0 bases from V and 4 bases from J, with 18 bases in between. CDR1 and CDR2 (germline): LGHNA, YSLEER. The CDR3 has 18 residues. A second PCR of 7 to 11 cycles used a sample-barcoded 5' primer and a J-beta primer mix. MiXCR, applied by TCRdb to the 5' RACE reads, yields one record per CDR3 protein. The data show 1,500,000 or so distinct CDR3 sequences, around 59% seen once. J is TRBJ2-2 and V is TRBV4-3; no reliable D call. The sample comprised blood. The receptor was isolated from a man younger than 35 in good health. CDR3 in DNA: TGCGCCAGCAGCCAAGATAACGACTTATCCCTGGCCACCGGGGAGCTGTTTTTT. Its translation is CASSQDNDLSLATGELFF.